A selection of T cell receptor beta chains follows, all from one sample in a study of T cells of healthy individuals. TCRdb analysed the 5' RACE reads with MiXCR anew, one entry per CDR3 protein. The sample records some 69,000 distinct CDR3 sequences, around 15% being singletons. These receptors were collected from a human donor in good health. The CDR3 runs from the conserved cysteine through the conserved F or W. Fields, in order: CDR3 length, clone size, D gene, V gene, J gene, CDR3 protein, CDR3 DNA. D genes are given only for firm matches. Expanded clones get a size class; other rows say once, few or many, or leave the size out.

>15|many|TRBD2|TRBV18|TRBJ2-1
CASSPQGRGGEGQFF
TGTGCCAGCTCACCACAGGGACGTGGAGGGGAGGGGCAGTTCTTC
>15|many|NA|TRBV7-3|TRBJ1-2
CASSADRTDGYGYTF
TGTGCCAGCAGCGCCGACCGGACAGACGGCTATGGCTACACCTTC
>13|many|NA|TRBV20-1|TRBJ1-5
CSASGTYREPQHF
TGCAGTGCTAGCGGGACGTACAGAGAGCCCCAGCATTTT
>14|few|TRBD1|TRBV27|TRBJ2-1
CASSRDRGRDEQFF
TGTGCCAGCAGCCGGGACAGGGGAAGAGATGAGCAGTTCTTC
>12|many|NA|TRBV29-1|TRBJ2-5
CSVIRGQETQYF
TGCAGCGTTATCAGGGGCCAAGAGACCCAGTACTTC
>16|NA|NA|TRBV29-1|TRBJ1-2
CSVAPPLLRGEYGYTF
TGCAGCGTCGCCCCCCCTCTTTTAAGGGGCGAATATGGCTACACCTTC
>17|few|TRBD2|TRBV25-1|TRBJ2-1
CASSESRLAGVHNEQFF
TGTGCCAGCAGTGAATCAAGGCTAGCGGGAGTTCACAATGAGCAGTTCTTC
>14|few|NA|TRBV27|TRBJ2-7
CASSLSIGAGEQYF
TGTGCCAGCAGTTTATCGATCGGGGCGGGCGAGCAGTACTTC
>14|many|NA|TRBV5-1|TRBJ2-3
CASSWRGHTDTQYF
TGCGCCAGCAGCTGGAGGGGACACACAGATACGCAGTATTTT
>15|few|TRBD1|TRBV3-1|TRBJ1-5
CASSGTGADNQPQHF
TGTGCCAGCTCCGGGACAGGGGCGGATAATCAGCCCCAGCATTTT
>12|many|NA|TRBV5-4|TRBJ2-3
CASSLKTDTQYF
TGTGCCAGCAGCCTGAAGACAGATACGCAGTATTTT
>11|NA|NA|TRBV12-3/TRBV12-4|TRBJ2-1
CASSFQGGAFF
TGTGCCAGCAGTTTTCAGGGGGGAGCGTTCTTC
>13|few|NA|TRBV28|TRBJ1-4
CASKGRANEKLFF
TGTGCCAGCAAAGGAAGAGCTAATGAAAAACTGTTTTTT
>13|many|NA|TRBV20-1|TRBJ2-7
CSVEASGIYEQYF
TGCAGTGTTGAGGCCAGCGGAATCTACGAGCAGTACTTC
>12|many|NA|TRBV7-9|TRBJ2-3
CASSPESSTQYF
TGTGCCAGCAGCCCGGAATCGTCGACGCAGTATTTT
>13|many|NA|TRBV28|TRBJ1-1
CASTGRPNTEAFF
TGTGCCAGCACGGGACGGCCTAACACTGAAGCTTTCTTT
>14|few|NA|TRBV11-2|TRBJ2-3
CASSLGRNTDTQYF
TGTGCCAGCAGCTTGGGGCGGAACACAGATACGCAGTATTTT
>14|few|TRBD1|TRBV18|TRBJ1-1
CASSLQGADTEAFF
TGTGCCAGCTCACTACAGGGGGCGGACACTGAAGCTTTCTTT
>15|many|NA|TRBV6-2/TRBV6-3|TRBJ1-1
CASSLTDSRNTEAFF
TGTGCCAGCAGCCTCACAGACAGCAGGAACACTGAAGCTTTCTTT
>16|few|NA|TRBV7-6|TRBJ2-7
CASSQEAEAGAYEQYF
TGTGCCAGCAGCCAAGAAGCGGAGGCAGGGGCCTACGAGCAGTACTTC
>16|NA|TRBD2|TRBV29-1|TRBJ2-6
CSVGTGGGSGANVLTF
TGCAGCGTTGGTACGGGAGGGGGTTCTGGGGCCAACGTCCTGACTTTC
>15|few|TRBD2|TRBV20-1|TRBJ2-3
CSAQPRGGALDTQYF
TGCAGTGCCCAACCTCGCGGGGGGGCCTTAGATACGCAGTATTTT
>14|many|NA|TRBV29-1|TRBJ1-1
CSVAPSGTLTEAFF
TGCAGCGTTGCCCCAAGTGGGACTCTCACTGAAGCTTTCTTT
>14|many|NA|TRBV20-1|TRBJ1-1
CSARSPGRETEAFF
TGCAGTGCTAGATCCCCAGGGCGTGAGACTGAAGCTTTCTTT
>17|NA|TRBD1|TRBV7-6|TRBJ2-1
CASSLRISTGHYIEQFF
TGTGCCAGCAGCTTACGAATATCGACAGGGCACTACATTGAGCAGTTCTTC
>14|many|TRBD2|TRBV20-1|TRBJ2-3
CSAPSLAGSDTQYF
TGCAGTGCTCCCTCACTAGCGGGATCAGATACGCAGTATTTT
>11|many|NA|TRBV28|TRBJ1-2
CASSFGDSPNF
TGTGCCAGCAGTTTCGGAGACAGCCCCAACTTC
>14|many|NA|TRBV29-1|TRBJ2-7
CSVGGGQVGYEQYF
TGCAGCGTTGGGGGGGGACAGGTGGGGTACGAGCAGTACTTC
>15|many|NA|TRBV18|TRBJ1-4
CASSPATATNEKLFF
TGTGCCAGCTCACCTGCCACTGCAACTAATGAAAAACTGTTTTTT
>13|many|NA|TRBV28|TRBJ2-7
CASSSPVTYEQYF
TGTGCCAGCAGTTCCCCGGTCACCTACGAGCAGTACTTC
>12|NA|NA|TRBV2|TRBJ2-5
CASNSRSETQYF
TGTGCCAGCAATTCTCGATCAGAGACCCAGTACTTC
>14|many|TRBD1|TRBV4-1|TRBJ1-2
CASSQGTGGYGYTF
TGCGCCAGCAGCCAAGGGACAGGGGGCTATGGCTACACCTTC
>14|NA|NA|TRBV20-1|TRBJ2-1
CSAREYSGWDEQFF
TGCAGTGCTAGAGAGTATAGCGGATGGGATGAGCAGTTCTTC
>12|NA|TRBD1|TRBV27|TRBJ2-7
CASWDRPYEQYF
TGTGCCAGTTGGGACAGACCCTACGAGCAGTACTTC
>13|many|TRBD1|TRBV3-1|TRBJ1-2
CASTLQGARGYTF
TGTGCCAGCACCCTACAGGGGGCCAGGGGCTACACCTTC
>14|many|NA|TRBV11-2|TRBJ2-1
CASSLAGRYNEQFF
TGTGCCAGCAGCTTAGCGGGTCGCTACAATGAGCAGTTCTTC
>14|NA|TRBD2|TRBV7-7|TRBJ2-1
CASSPGLAPNEQFF
TGTGCTAGCAGCCCGGGACTAGCCCCCAATGAGCAGTTCTTC
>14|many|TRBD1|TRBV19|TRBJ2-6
CASRRQGGANVLTF
TGTGCCAGTAGGAGACAGGGTGGGGCCAACGTCCTGACTTTC
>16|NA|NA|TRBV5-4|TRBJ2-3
CASSLGGIAGTDTQYF
TGTGCCAGCAGCTTGGGGGGGATCGCGGGCACAGATACGCAGTATTTT
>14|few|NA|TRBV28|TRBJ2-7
CASSGVTGFTEQYF
TGTGCCAGCAGTGGAGTAACAGGTTTCACCGAGCAGTACTTC
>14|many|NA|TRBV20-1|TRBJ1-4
CSARVRSNGEKLFF
TGCAGTGCTAGAGTTCGGTCTAATGGAGAAAAACTGTTTTTT
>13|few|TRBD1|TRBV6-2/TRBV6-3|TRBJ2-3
CASSPTGPDTQYF
TGTGCCAGCAGCCCGACAGGGCCAGATACGCAGTATTTT
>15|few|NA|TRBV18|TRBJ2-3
CASSPGRTSQDTQYF
TGTGCCAGCTCACCGGGACGGACTTCACAAGATACGCAGTATTTT
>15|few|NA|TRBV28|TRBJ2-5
CASSFGPTPPETQYF
TGTGCCAGCAGTTTCGGGCCTACACCCCCAGAGACCCAGTACTTC
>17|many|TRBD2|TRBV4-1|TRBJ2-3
CASSQGLAGGSTDTQYF
TGCGCCAGCAGCCAAGGACTAGCGGGGGGGAGCACAGATACGCAGTATTTT
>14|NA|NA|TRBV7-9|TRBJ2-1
CASSRGSSYNEQFF
TGTGCCAGCAGCAGGGGAAGCTCCTACAATGAGCAGTTCTTC
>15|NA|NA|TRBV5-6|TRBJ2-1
CASSEAAYPYNEQFF
TGTGCCAGCAGTGAGGCCGCTTACCCCTACAATGAGCAGTTCTTC
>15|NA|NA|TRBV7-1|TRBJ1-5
CASSAGNGGNQPQHF
TGTGCCAGCAGCGCAGGCAACGGGGGCAATCAGCCCCAGCATTTT
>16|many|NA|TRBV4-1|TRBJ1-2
CASSHPEQAYGYGYTF
TGCGCCAGCAGCCACCCTGAACAGGCCTATGGATATGGCTACACCTTC
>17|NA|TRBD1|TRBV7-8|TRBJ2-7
CASSLYTGTALGNEQYF
TGTGCCAGCAGCCTATACACCGGGACAGCCTTGGGGAACGAGCAGTACTTC
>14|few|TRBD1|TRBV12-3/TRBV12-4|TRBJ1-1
CASSYRGRHTEAFF
TGTGCCAGCAGCTACAGGGGACGACACACTGAAGCTTTCTTT
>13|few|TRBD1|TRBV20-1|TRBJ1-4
CSASDRVHEKLFF
TGCAGTGCTAGCGACAGGGTCCATGAAAAACTGTTTTTT
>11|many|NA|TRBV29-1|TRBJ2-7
CSVEPPSGQYF
TGCAGCGTTGAGCCCCCGAGCGGGCAGTACTTC
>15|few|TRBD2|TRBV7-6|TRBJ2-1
CASSFSSGGGGEQFF
TGTGCCAGCAGCTTTAGTAGCGGGGGGGGGGGTGAGCAGTTCTTC
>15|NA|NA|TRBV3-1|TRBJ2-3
CASSQAANKVYTQYF
TGTGCCAGCAGCCAAGCCGCCAACAAGGTGTATACGCAGTATTTT